Sequencing of this T cell receptor (beta chain) was carried out in a study of blood T cell repertoires in COVID-19. In the original workflow: From reference gene primer amplification, estimates of nucleated cell counts were derived. Libraries were prepared by immunoSEQ multiplex PCR; TCRdb keeps only in-frame clonotypes and omits some of them. D and trimming were read from the DNA, whereas the V and J calls and clone size are those reported in that table. The table shows roughly 440,000 clones, with around 89% occurring only once. The Seattle patients joined while their infection was active and were tracked longitudinally afterward. This CDR3 spans 15 amino acids. The germline V gene encodes CDR1 LNHDA and CDR2 SQIVND (reference sequence). The germline V and J ends were trimmed by 3 bases and 2 bases, with 14 bases remaining between them.

This receptor was identified in a woman in her 50s with COVID-19, enrolled during active disease. Sequenced input: peripheral blood. The chain combines TRBV19 with TRBJ2-7, with a weak D call TRBD2 (5 bases). DNA for the CDR3: TGTGCCAGTAGTATCCTTATCGGGGAAACCTACGAGCAGTACTTC. Encoded protein: CASSILIGETYEQYF.